Presented here are 30 T cell receptor beta chains from one specimen sequenced in a study of blood T cell repertoires in COVID-19. Method: immunoSEQ multiplex PCR; TCRdb's copy keeps in-frame clones and lacks some. The sample includes 72,000 or so clones, more than 70% of them seen just once. Input material: peripheral blood. The receptor set was obtained from a woman over 75 with active or convalescent COVID-19.

The gene calls are TRBV30 and TRBJ1-1; D possibly corresponds to TRBD1 (6 bases). The CDR3 extends over 13 amino acids. CDR1 and CDR2 (germline): GTSNPN, SVGIG (reference sequence). Trimming shortened V by 1 base and J by 2 bases, and 8 bases separated the two germline ends. CDR3 coding DNA: TGTGCCTGGAGTGGGACAGTTAACACTGAAGCTTTCTTT. This sequence encodes CAWSGTVNTEAFF.

The CDR3 region is CASSRAWSGDQETQYF. Written as DNA, the CDR3 is TGTGCCAGCAGCCGCGCCTGGAGCGGGGATCAAGAGACCCAGTACTTC. This chain joins TRBV7-9 and TRBJ2-5, with 7 nucleotides matching TRBD2. Trimming at V came to 5 bases and at J to 2 bases, leaving 11 bases not matched to a gene. Per the germline V gene, CDR1 is SEHNR and CDR2 is FQNEAQ (reference sequence). This CDR3 comprises 16 residues.

The V gene is TRBV11-2, the J gene TRBJ1-1; D ambiguous. From germline, CDR1 is SGHAT and CDR2 FQNNGV. V lost 0 bases and J lost 9, with 14 bases in between. The CDR3 consists of 14 residues. The DNA of the CDR3 is TGTGCCAGCAGCTTAGATCACAATACGAAGAAAGCTTTCTTT. Its protein is CASSLDHNTKKAFF.

This chain links TRBV27 with TRBJ2-3; D might be TRBD1 (6 bases). Germline CDR1 is MNHEY and CDR2 is SMNVEV (reference sequence). This CDR3 spans 16 amino acids. The V and J ends lost 3 bases and 2 bases respectively, with 15 bases between them. The chain's CDR3 is CASSFHPGVNTDTQYF. The CDR3 DNA sequence: TGTGCCAGCAGTTTCCACCCAGGGGTAAACACAGATACGCAGTATTTT.

J is TRBJ2-3 and V is TRBV7-8; 9 bases align to TRBD2. Germline CDR1 is SGHVS and CDR2 is FQNEAQ. The CDR3 contains 18 residues. V was clipped by 0 bases and J by 5 bases; unmatched bases: 12. CDR3 nucleotides: TGTGCCAGCAGCTTAGCAATGGCGGGGGGGCTAGGAGAAGATACGCAGTATTTT. Its translation is CASSLAMAGGLGEDTQYF.

This chain uses TRBV30 with TRBJ1-4, with TRBD1 matching 9 bases. Losses at the gene ends were 5 bases for V and 11 bases for J; bases not matched to a gene: 12. Germline CDR1 and CDR2: GTSNPN and SVGIG (reference sequence). The CDR3 is 14 amino acids. The CDR3 loop reads CAWYPGQGYGKLFF. CDR3 DNA: TGTGCCTGGTACCCGGGACAGGGTTACGGTAAACTGTTTTTT. The whole variable domain, remainder taken from reference TRBV30 and TRBJ1-4, is SQTIHQWPATLVQPVGSPLSLECTVEGTSNPNLYWYRQAAGRGLQLLFYSVGIGQISSEVPQNLSASRPQDRQFILSSKKLLLSDSGFYLCAWYPGQGYGKLFFGSGTQLSVL.

This clone was seen more than once but under ten times. The chain employs TRBV7-2 and TRBJ2-2; 10 bases line up with TRBD2. The ends lost 2 bases at V and 6 bases at J; junction bases unmatched: 6. The CDR3 is made up of 16 amino acids. CDR1 is SGHTA and CDR2 is FQGNSA in the germline V gene. CDR3 region: CASSLLAGDRSGELFF. CDR3 bases: TGTGCCAGCAGCTTACTAGCGGGGGACCGCTCCGGGGAGCTGTTTTTT.

The J gene is TRBJ2-7, the V gene TRBV7-2; TRBD2 agrees at 9 bases. The trim removed 3 bases at V and 5 bases at J, leaving 5 bases unmatched. Germline-derived CDR1 and CDR2 are SGHTA and FQGNSA. The CDR3 contains 14 residues. For the CDR3, the DNA is TGTGCCAGCAGCTTTTCCGCGGGGGGGAACGAGCAGTACTTC. It specifies CASSFSAGGNEQYF.

The V and J genes are TRBV18 and TRBJ2-2; D is possibly TRBD2 (6 bases). The CDR3 sequence is 14 residues long. Germline assignment: CDR1 KGHSH and CDR2 LQKENI. The V end lost 4 bases, the J end lost 5 bases, and 11 bases lay between the germline ends. The CDR3 DNA sequence: TGTGCCAGCTCACGGGACTTCCTAACCGGGGAGCTGTTTTTT. Residues: CASSRDFLTGELFF.

The chain couples TRBV29-1 to TRBJ1-1; 7 nucleotides align to TRBD1. The ends lost 7 bases at V and 4 bases at J; junction bases unmatched: 9. CDR1 and CDR2 from the germline V gene are SQVTM and ANQGSEA. This CDR3 region has 13 residues. The CDR3 reads CSGTADRSTEAFF. In DNA form, the CDR3 reads TGCAGCGGTACCGCGGACAGGAGCACTGAAGCTTTCTTT. The full variable domain, completed using reference TRBV29-1 and TRBJ1-1, is SAVISQKPSRDICQRGTSLTIQCQVDSQVTMMFWYRQQPGQSLTLIATANQGSEATYESGFVIDKFPISRPNLTFSTLTVSNMSPEDSSIYLCSGTADRSTEAFFGQGTRLTVV.

This chain links TRBV27 with TRBJ2-7, with TRBD2 as a possible D gene (5 bases). The CDR3 is 13 residues long. From germline, CDR1 is MNHEY and CDR2 SMNVEV (reference sequence). V lost 3 bases, J lost 7 bases, and 13 bases lay in between. The CDR3 loop reads CASSLVRGQEQYF. DNA of the CDR3: TGTGCCAGCAGTTTGGTACGGGGTCAAGAGCAGTACTTC.

This chain connects TRBV5-8 to TRBJ2-5; 10 bases line up with TRBD2. The V segment lost 4 bases and the J segment 4 bases; nucleotides outside the gene matches: 10. The germline gives CDR1 SGHTS, CDR2 YDEGEE. The length of the CDR3 is 16 residues. CDR3 region: CASSHSGAGGPETQYF. DNA for the CDR3: TGTGCCAGCAGCCATAGTGGAGCGGGGGGGCCAGAGACCCAGTACTTC.

This rearrangement joins TRBV6-5 to TRBJ2-1, with 7 bases identical to TRBD1. Germline V CDR1 and CDR2: MNHEY, SVGAGI. V shed 8 bases, J shed 7 bases, and the junction held 11 bases outside the gene matches. This CDR3 has 14 residues. The DNA for the CDR3 is TGTGCCAGCGTTACAGGGGCCAACATGAATGAGCAGTTCTTC. Translated: CASVTGANMNEQFF.

The chain carries TRBV27 and TRBJ1-2; TRBD1 aligns across 7 bases. The CDR3 sequence is 14 residues long. Germline loops: CDR1 MNHEY, CDR2 SMNVEV (reference sequence). Trimming removed 6 bases from V and 4 bases from J; junction bases left unmatched: 8. CDR3 coding DNA: TGTGCCAGCAGCCGGGACAGCAACTTCTATGGCTACACCTTC. Protein: CASSRDSNFYGYTF.

This chain connects TRBV9 to TRBJ1-2; 10 nucleotides line up with TRBD1. With V trimmed by 4 bases and J by 10 bases, 22 bases remained unmatched. The CDR3 has 18 amino acids. CDR1 SGDLS and CDR2 YYNGEE come from the germline V gene. In DNA form, the CDR3 reads TGTGCCAGCAGCCCGCGGTGGGGTGGACAGGGGGATTCGAGCACCTACACCTTC. Translation: CASSPRWGGQGDSSTYTF. Full variable domain (rest looked up from reference TRBV9 and TRBJ1-2): DSGVTQTPKHLITATGQRVTLRCSPRSGDLSVYWYQQSLDQGLQFLIQYYNGEERAKGNILERFSAQQFPDLHSELNLSSLELGDSALYFCASSPRWGGQGDSSTYTFGSGTRLTVV.

J is TRBJ2-7 and V is TRBV9; 11 nucleotides align to TRBD2. The junction had 3 bases not matched to a gene; V was cut back by 0 bases and J by 4 bases. Germline V CDR1 and CDR2: SGDLS, YYNGEE. This CDR3 is 15 amino acids long. The CDR3 sequence is CASSVGLAGGYEQYF. CDR3 DNA sequence: TGTGCCAGCAGCGTAGGTCTAGCGGGGGGATACGAGCAGTACTTC.

V gene TRBV6-2 or TRBV6-3 combines with J gene TRBJ2-2, with a possible D match to TRBD1 (6 bases). The V gene's germline CDR1 is MNHEY and CDR2 SVGEGT. Between the trimmed V and J ends, which lost 6 bases and 4 bases, there was a span of 15 bases. The CDR3 runs 15 residues. The CDR3 sequence is CASSLPDRGTGELFF. The CDR3 DNA sequence: TGTGCCAGCAGCCTGCCGGACAGAGGCACCGGGGAGCTGTTTTTT.

In this sample, this clone turned up a few times. J is TRBJ2-2 and V is TRBV30, with D possibly TRBD2 on 5 matching bases. CDR1 is GTSNPN and CDR2 is SVGIG in the germline V gene (reference sequence). The CDR3 sequence is 13 residues long. CDR3 residues: CAATTTVTGELFF. CDR3 sequence (DNA): TGTGCTGCTACGACTACCGTAACCGGGGAGCTGTTTTTT.

This clone was found once. The chain has TRBV6-2 or TRBV6-3 and TRBJ2-5, with a tentative D call TRBD2 (6 bases). This CDR3 region has 15 residues. Trimming stripped 4 bases from V and 2 bases from J, with 14 bases between. CDR1 is MNHEY, CDR2 SVGEGT, per germline. DNA of the CDR3: TGTGCCAGCAGTTTGGGGACTCCCCTACAAGAGACCCAGTACTTC. This sequence encodes CASSLGTPLQETQYF.

This chain connects TRBV28 to TRBJ2-2, with TRBD2 matching 7 bases. V shed 4 bases and J 5 bases; nucleotides not matched to a gene: 16. The CDR3 consists of 18 residues. CDR1 and CDR2 (germline): MDHEN, SYDVKM. The CDR3 loop reads CASSSTGGYASGTGELFF. The CDR3 bases are TGTGCCAGCAGTTCGACCGGGGGGTATGCATCGGGGACCGGGGAGCTGTTTTTT.

The chain has TRBV4-2 and TRBJ2-5, with TRBD1 matching 10 bases. Germline CDR1 LGHNA, CDR2 YNFKEQ. Unmatched junction bases numbered 5, after V lost 3 bases and J lost 4 bases. The CDR3 length is 15 residues. The CDR3: CASSHPGQGGETQYF. In DNA form, the CDR3 reads TGTGCCAGCAGCCATCCAGGACAGGGGGGAGAGACCCAGTACTTC.

The chain links TRBV7-2 to TRBJ2-3, with 8 bases fitting TRBD2. The CDR3 runs 16 residues. Germline CDR1 SGHTA, CDR2 FQGNSA. V trimming: 1 base; J trimming: 1 base; junction bases outside the gene matches: 4. The CDR3 DNA reads TGTGCCAGCAGCTTAGGCGCGGGGGGTCGCACAGATACGCAGTATTTT. It specifies CASSLGAGGRTDTQYF.

The J gene is TRBJ1-2, the V gene TRBV9; D gene uncertain. The CDR3 length is 11 residues. V shed 2 bases and J shed 8 bases, with 7 bases lying between them. The V gene's germline CDR1 is SGDLS and CDR2 YYNGEE. The CDR3, as DNA: TGTGCCAGCAGCGTCGACGGGGGCTACACCTTC. Its translation: CASSVDGGYTF.

CDR3 amino acids: CASSQEGELLIPGEQFF. CDR3 sequence (DNA): TGCGCCAGCAGCCAAGAGGGAGAACTCCTGATCCCGGGTGAGCAGTTCTTC. The V gene is TRBV4-3, the J gene TRBJ2-1; the D gene is possibly TRBD2 (5 bases). The CDR3 length is 17 residues. Trimming shortened V by 0 bases and J by 9 bases, and 21 bases separated the two germline ends. Germline V gene data show CDR1 as LGHNA and CDR2 as YSLEER.

The chain has TRBV7-2 and TRBJ1-2; D call uncertain. V gave up 2 bases and J gave up 7 bases, with 11 bases separating them. Germline loops: CDR1 SGHTA, CDR2 FQGNSA. The CDR3 loop spans 13 amino acids. CDR3 nucleotides: TGTGCCAGCAGCTTATCGTCAGTTGGTGGCTACACCTTC. Amino acid sequence: CASSLSSVGGYTF.

The V and J genes are TRBV6-2 or TRBV6-3 and TRBJ1-1; D is possibly TRBD1 (5 bases). Per the germline V gene, CDR1 is MNHEY and CDR2 is SVGEGT. V lost 2 bases and J 6 bases, leaving 10 bases between the germline ends. The CDR3 runs 13 residues. Here the CDR3 reads CASSYPGLAEAFF. The CDR3, as DNA: TGTGCCAGCAGTTACCCAGGGCTGGCTGAAGCTTTCTTT.

This clone is a singleton in its sample. The gene calls are TRBV5-4 and TRBJ1-1, with 8 positions matching TRBD1. With 3 bases clipped from V and 0 bases from J, the junction kept 7 bases outside the gene matches. Per the germline V gene, CDR1 is SGHNT and CDR2 is YYREEE (reference sequence). This CDR3 comprises 16 residues. CDR3 sequence: CASSSRQGRMNTEAFF. The CDR3 nucleotides are TGTGCCAGCAGCTCCCGACAGGGGCGTATGAACACTGAAGCTTTCTTT.

This chain joins TRBV15 and TRBJ1-1, with D hard to call. The germline V and J ends were trimmed by 0 bases and 2 bases, with 19 bases remaining between them. From germline, CDR1 is LNHNV and CDR2 YYDKDF (reference sequence). CDR3 length equals 18 residues. This chain's CDR3 is CATSREQYLGMRNTEAFF. As DNA, the CDR3 is TGTGCCACCAGCAGAGAGCAATATCTCGGGATGAGAAACACTGAAGCTTTCTTT. The full variable domain, with the rest looked up from reference TRBV15 and TRBJ1-1, is DAMVIQNPRYQVTQFGKPVTLSCSQTLNHNVMYWYQQKSSQAPKLLFHYYDKDFNNEADTPDNFQSRRPNTSFCFLDIRSPGLGDTAMYLCATSREQYLGMRNTEAFFGQGTRLTVV.

The J gene is TRBJ1-2, the V gene TRBV27; 8 bases are shared with TRBD1. This CDR3 is built from 14 residues. The germline V gene encodes CDR1 MNHEY and CDR2 SMNVEV (reference sequence). The V and J ends lost 6 bases and 2 bases, in that order; junction bases with no gene match: 5. The CDR3 loop reads CASRRNRGNYGYTF. The CDR3 bases are TGTGCCAGCAGAAGGAACAGGGGGAACTATGGCTACACCTTC.

The V and J genes are TRBV5-1 and TRBJ1-1; no definite D call. Deletions cut 0 bases from V and 4 bases from J, with 7 bases between. Germline V gene data show CDR1 as SGHRS and CDR2 as YFSETQ. The CDR3 runs to 13 residues. CDR3 protein: CASSLESVTEAFF. For the CDR3, the DNA is TGCGCCAGCAGCTTGGAATCGGTCACTGAAGCTTTCTTT.